The source of this T cell receptor (beta chain) is a study of T cell repertoires in cytomegalovirus infection. V was pared by 2 bases and J by 2 bases, with 20 bases between. Per germline, CDR1 SGHKS and CDR2 YYEKEE (reference sequence). The CDR3 has 17 amino acids. TCRdb re-called the reads through MiXCR, storing one row per CDR3 protein. The sample lists 250,000 to 300,000 distinct CDR3 sequences; about 18% were seen once. The sequence was obtained from a human donor in good health (CMV status not recorded). Some clones in this sample may be carry-over from other donors' samples. V gene TRBV5-5 combines with J gene TRBJ2-7, with D perhaps given as TRBD1 or TRBD2 (5 bases each). The sequenced sample was CD8+ T cells from PBMCs. CDR3 protein: CASSFEPGHPSAYEQYF. In DNA form, the CDR3 reads TGTGCCAGCAGCTTTGAACCGGGGCACCCCTCTGCCTACGAGCAGTACTTC.